This entry describes one TCR beta chain. There are 12 residues in the CDR3. The V and J ends lost 6 bases and 8 bases respectively, with 11 bases between them. The sample originates from a study of early T cells in non-severe SARS-CoV-2 infection. TCRdb ran MiXCR on the 5' RACE reads and lists one entry per CDR3 protein. This table has 87,000 or so distinct CDR3 sequences, about 12% appearing once. The chain links TRBV12-3 or TRBV12-4 to TRBJ2-4; the D is unclear. The TCR originated in an adult who was a healthcare worker with PCR-confirmed SARS-CoV-2 infection or an uninfected control (not recorded which). Sequenced input: whole blood. CDR3 bases: TGTGCCAGCAGGAGTGGGGTGGACATTCAGTACTTC. Protein product: CASRSGVDIQYF.